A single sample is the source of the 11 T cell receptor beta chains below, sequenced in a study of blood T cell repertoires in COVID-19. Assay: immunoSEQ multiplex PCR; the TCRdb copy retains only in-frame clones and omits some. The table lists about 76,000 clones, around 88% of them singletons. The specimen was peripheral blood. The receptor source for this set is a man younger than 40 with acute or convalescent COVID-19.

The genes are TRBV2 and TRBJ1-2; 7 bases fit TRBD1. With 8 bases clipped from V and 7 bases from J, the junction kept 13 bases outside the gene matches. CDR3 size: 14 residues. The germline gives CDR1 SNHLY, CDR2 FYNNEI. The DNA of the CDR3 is TGTGCCAGCCTCCGGGACAGAAATCTTGTTGGCTACACCTTC. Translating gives CASLRDRNLVGYTF.

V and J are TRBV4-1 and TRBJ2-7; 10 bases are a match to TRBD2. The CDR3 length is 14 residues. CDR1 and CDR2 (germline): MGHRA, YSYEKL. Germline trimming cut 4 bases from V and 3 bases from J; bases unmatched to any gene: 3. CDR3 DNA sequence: TGCGCCAGCAGCCTAGGACTAGCGGACTACGAGCAGTACTTC. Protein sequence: CASSLGLADYEQYF.

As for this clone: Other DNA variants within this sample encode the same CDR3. The CDR3 loop is CAWSPGQGYGYTF. The DNA for the CDR3 is TGTGCCTGGAGTCCGGGACAGGGCTATGGCTACACCTTC. The V call is TRBV30, the J call TRBJ1-2; 9 positions agree with TRBD1. Germline V gives CDR1 GTSNPN, CDR2 SVGIG (reference sequence). V was clipped by 2 bases and J by 4 bases; unmatched bases: 2. The CDR3 length is 13 residues.

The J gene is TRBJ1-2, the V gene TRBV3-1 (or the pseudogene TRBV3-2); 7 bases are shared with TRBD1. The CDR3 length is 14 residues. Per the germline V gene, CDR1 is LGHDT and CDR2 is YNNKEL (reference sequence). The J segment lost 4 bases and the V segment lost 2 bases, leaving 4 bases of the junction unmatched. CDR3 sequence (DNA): TGTGCCAGCAGCCAAAGGGACAGATTCTATGGCTACACCTTC. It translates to CASSQRDRFYGYTF.

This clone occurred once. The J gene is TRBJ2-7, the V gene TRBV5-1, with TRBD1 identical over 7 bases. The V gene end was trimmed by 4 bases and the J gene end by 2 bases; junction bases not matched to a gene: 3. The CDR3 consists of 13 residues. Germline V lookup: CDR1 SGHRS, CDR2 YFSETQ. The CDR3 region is CASSRDSPYEQYF. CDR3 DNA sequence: TGCGCCAGCAGCCGGGACAGCCCCTACGAGCAGTACTTC.

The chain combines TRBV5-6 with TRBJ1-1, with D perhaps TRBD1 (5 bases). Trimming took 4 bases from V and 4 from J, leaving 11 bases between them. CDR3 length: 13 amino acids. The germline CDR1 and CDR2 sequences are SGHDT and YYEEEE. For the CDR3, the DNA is TGTGCCAGCAGCCGAACTCAGGGCACTGAAGCTTTCTTT. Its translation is CASSRTQGTEAFF.

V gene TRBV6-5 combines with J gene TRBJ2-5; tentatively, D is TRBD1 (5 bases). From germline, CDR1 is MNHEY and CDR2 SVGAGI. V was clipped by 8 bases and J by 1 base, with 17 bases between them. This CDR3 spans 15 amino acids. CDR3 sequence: CASGSQELPQETQYF. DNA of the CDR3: TGTGCCAGCGGATCACAGGAGCTTCCCCAAGAGACCCAGTACTTC.

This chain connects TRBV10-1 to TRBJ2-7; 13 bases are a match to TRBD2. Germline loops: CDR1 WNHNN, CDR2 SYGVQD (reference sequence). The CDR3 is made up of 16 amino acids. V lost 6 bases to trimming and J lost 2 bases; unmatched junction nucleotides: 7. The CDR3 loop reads CASSAPTSGRAYEQYF. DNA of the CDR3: TGCGCCAGCAGCGCACCCACTAGCGGGAGGGCCTACGAGCAGTACTTC.

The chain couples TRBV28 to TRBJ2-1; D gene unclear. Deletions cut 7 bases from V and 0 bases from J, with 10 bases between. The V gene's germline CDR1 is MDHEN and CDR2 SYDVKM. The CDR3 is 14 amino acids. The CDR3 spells CASMRPDSYNEQFF. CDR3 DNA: TGTGCCAGCATGAGGCCTGACTCCTACAATGAGCAGTTCTTC.

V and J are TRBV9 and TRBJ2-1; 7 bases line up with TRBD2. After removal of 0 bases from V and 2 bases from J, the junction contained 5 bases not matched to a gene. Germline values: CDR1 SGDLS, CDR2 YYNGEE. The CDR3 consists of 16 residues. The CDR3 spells CASSVAGEGTYNEQFF. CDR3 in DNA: TGTGCCAGCAGCGTAGCTGGGGAGGGAACCTACAATGAGCAGTTCTTC.

In DNA form, the CDR3 reads TGTGCCAGCAGCGTGGGGCAGGGGTTGACCGGGGAGCTGTTTTTT. Translating gives CASSVGQGLTGELFF. The rearrangement uses TRBV9 and TRBJ2-2, with D perhaps TRBD1 (6 bases). The V end was cut by 2 bases, the J end by 5 bases, with 13 bases between. CDR1 is SGDLS and CDR2 is YYNGEE in the germline V gene. The CDR3 covers 15 residues.